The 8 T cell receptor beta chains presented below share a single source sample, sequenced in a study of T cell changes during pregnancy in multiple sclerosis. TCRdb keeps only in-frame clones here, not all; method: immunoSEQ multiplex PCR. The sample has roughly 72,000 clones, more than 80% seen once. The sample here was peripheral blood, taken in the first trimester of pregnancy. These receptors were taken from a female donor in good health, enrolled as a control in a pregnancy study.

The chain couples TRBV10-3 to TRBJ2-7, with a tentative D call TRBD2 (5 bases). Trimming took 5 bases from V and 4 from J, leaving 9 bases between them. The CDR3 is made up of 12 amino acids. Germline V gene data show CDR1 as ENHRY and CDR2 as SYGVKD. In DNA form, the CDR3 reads TGTGCCATCAGTCAGGACTCATACGAGCAGTACTTC. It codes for CAISQDSYEQYF.

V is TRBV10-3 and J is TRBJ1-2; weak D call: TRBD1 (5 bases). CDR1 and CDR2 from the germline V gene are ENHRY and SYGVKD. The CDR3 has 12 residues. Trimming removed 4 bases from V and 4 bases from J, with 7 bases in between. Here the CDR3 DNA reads TGTGCCATCAGTGCCGACAGCTATGGCTACACCTTC. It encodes CAISADSYGYTF.

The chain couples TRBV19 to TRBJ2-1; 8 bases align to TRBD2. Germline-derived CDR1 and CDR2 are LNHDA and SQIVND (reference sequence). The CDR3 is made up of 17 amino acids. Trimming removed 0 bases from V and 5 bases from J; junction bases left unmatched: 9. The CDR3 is CASSIDHGRGADNEQFF. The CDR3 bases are TGTGCCAGTAGTATAGATCACGGGCGGGGGGCTGACAATGAGCAGTTCTTC.

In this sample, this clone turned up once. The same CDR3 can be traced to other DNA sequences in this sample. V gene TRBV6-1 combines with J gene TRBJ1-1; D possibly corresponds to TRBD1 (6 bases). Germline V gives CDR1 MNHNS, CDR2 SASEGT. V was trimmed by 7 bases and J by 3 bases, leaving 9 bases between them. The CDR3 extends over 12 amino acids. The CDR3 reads CASTYRDTEAFF. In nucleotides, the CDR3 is TGTGCCAGCACTTACAGGGACACTGAAGCTTTCTTT.

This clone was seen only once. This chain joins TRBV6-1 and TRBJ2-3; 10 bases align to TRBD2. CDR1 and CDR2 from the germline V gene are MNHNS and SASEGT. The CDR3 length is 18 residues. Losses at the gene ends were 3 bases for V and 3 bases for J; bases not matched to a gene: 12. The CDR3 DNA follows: TGTGCCAGCAGTGATCCATACCAGCGGGGGGGCCGGACAGATACGCAGTATTTT. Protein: CASSDPYQRGGRTDTQYF.

This chain's CDR3 is CASSSKGQGIYGYTF. The CDR3 coding sequence is TGTGCCAGCAGTTCCAAAGGACAGGGGATATATGGCTACACCTTC. V gene TRBV6-5 combines with J gene TRBJ1-2, with 9 bases identical to TRBD1. Germline CDR1 reads MNHEY; CDR2 reads SVGAGI. V shed 4 bases, J shed 5 bases, and the junction held 8 bases outside the gene matches. This CDR3 has 15 amino acids.

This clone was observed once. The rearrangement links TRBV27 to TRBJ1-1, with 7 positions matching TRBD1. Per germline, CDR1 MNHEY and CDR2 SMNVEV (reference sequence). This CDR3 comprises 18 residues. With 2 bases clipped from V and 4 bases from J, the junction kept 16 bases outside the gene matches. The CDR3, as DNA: TGTGCCAGCAGTTTAGTGACAGGGTGGGGTTTCGTGTCCACTGAAGCTTTCTTT. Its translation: CASSLVTGWGFVSTEAFF.

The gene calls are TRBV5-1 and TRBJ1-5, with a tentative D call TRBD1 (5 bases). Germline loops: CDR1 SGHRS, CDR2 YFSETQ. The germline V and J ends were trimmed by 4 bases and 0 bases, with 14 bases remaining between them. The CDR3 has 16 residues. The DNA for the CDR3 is TGCGCCAGCAGCAGGGACGGGGAGGATAGCAATCAGCCCCAGCATTTT. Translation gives CASSRDGEDSNQPQHF.